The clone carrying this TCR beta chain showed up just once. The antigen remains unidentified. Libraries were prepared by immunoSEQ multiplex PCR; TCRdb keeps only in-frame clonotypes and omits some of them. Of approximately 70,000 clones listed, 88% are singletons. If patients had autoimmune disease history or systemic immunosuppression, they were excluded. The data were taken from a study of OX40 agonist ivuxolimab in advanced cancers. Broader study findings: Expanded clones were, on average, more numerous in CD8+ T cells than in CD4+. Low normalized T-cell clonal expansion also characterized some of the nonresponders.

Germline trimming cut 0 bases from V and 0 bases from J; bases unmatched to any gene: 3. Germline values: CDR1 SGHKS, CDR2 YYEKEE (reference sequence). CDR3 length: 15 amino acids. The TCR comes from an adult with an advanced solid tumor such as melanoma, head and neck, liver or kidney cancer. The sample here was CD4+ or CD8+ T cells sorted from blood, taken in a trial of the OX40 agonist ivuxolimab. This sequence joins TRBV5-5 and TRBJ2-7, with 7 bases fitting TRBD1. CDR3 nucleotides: TGTGCCAGCAGCTTGGCGACAGGGTACTCCTACGAGCAGTACTTC. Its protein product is CASSLATGYSYEQYF.